Listed here are 17 T cell receptor beta chains from one sample, sequenced in a study of blood T cell repertoires in COVID-19. Some clones are missing from TCRdb's copy, which holds only in-frame ones; the method was immunoSEQ multiplex PCR. The repertoire holds 140,000 to 150,000 clones, with roughly 84% as singletons. The sequencing sample was made of peripheral blood. These receptors were collected from a human donor in a cohort sampled during active COVID-19.

DNA for the CDR3: TGTGCCAGCAGCTTAAGGGAAGCGGGAGTCCCGAGCCAAGAGACCCAGTACTTC. Encoded protein: CASSLREAGVPSQETQYF. V gene TRBV7-3 combines with J gene TRBJ2-5; TRBD2 agrees at 8 bases. V lost 1 base, J lost 1 base, and 11 bases stayed unmatched. Germline values: CDR1 SGHTA, CDR2 FQGTGA. The CDR3 totals 18 residues.

This chain links TRBV9 with TRBJ1-2, with D uncertain. The CDR3 totals 15 residues. Per germline, CDR1 SGDLS and CDR2 YYNGEE. V lost 0 bases to trimming and J lost 3 bases, with 12 bases between them. CDR3 region: CASSVDLGAHYGYTF. The CDR3 bases are TGTGCCAGCAGCGTAGATTTGGGAGCTCACTATGGCTACACCTTC.

The rearrangement links TRBV4-1 to TRBJ2-7; weak D call: TRBD2 (6 bases). CDR1 and CDR2 from the germline V gene are MGHRA and YSYEKL. Trimming shortened V by 0 bases and J by 7 bases, and 19 bases separated the two germline ends. The CDR3 sequence is 16 residues long. CDR3 sequence (DNA): TGCGCCAGCAGCCAAGATCAGGGCGGGCCCCGGGGGGAGCAGTACTTC. Its translation is CASSQDQGGPRGEQYF.

The chain has TRBV2 and TRBJ2-4; TRBD1 matches at 9 bases. The germline CDR1 and CDR2 sequences are SNHLY and FYNNEI. The junction had 10 bases not matched to a gene; V was cut back by 5 bases and J by 8 bases. The CDR3 covers 15 residues. The CDR3 sequence is CASSRMGQGADIQYF. The CDR3 DNA follows: TGTGCCAGCAGTAGAATGGGACAGGGAGCGGACATTCAGTACTTC. Complete variable domain (other parts from reference TRBV2 and TRBJ2-4): EPEVTQTPSHQVTQMGQEVILRCVPISNHLYFYWYRQILGQKVEFLVSFYNNEISEKSEIFDDQFSVERPDGSNFTLKIRSTKLEDSAMYFCASSRMGQGADIQYFGAGTRLSVL.

The rearrangement uses TRBV12-3 or TRBV12-4 and TRBJ2-3; 7 nucleotides align to TRBD2. With 6 bases clipped from V and 7 bases from J, the junction kept 7 bases outside the gene matches. CDR3 size: 13 residues. DNA of the CDR3: TGTGCCAGCAGCCCAAGCGGGATATATACGCAGTATTTT. It specifies CASSPSGIYTQYF.

The chain has TRBV7-2 and TRBJ2-5; unclear D gene. The CDR3 runs to 12 residues. Trimming pared 5 bases from V and 5 bases from J, leaving 9 bases between. Germline V lookup: CDR1 SGHTA, CDR2 FQGNSA. CDR3 nucleotide sequence: TGTGCCAGCAGCCCGTTCGGGGAGACCCAGTACTTC. Translating gives CASSPFGETQYF.

This clone has just a few counts. The V and J genes are TRBV19 and TRBJ1-1, with 7 bases matching TRBD1. CDR1 is LNHDA, CDR2 SQIVND, per germline (reference sequence). Losses at the gene ends were 7 bases for V and 0 bases for J; bases not matched to a gene: 8. The CDR3 totals 15 residues. CDR3 loop: CASTDRPYMNTEAFF. The CDR3 region has the DNA TGTGCCAGTACGGACAGGCCCTACATGAACACTGAAGCTTTCTTT.

The chain joins TRBV24-1 to TRBJ1-4; perhaps TRBD1 as D (5 bases). The germline V gene encodes CDR1 KGHDR and CDR2 SFDVKD. The CDR3 runs 15 residues. The V and J ends lost 6 bases and 9 bases respectively, with 19 bases between them. For the CDR3, the DNA is TGTGCCACCAGTCCAAAAGAAAGGACACAACAAAAACTGTTTTTT. Amino acid sequence: CATSPKERTQQKLFF.

The chain links TRBV29-1 to TRBJ2-3, with 10 bases that match TRBD1. The CDR3 is made up of 14 amino acids. Trimming at V came to 1 base and at J to 5 bases, leaving 3 bases not matched to a gene. Looked up from germline, CDR1 is SQVTM and CDR2 is ANQGSEA. The chain's CDR3 is CSVEGQGAIDTQYF. The DNA of the CDR3 is TGCAGCGTTGAAGGACAGGGGGCGATAGATACGCAGTATTTT.

V and J are TRBV3-1 (or the pseudogene TRBV3-2) and TRBJ2-2; D is unclear. This CDR3 has 15 residues. V lost 0 bases to trimming and J lost 0 bases, with 5 bases between them. CDR1 is LGHDT, CDR2 YNNKEL, per germline (reference sequence). For the CDR3, the DNA is TGTGCCAGCAGCCAAGACGCTACGAACACCGGGGAGCTGTTTTTT. Its translation: CASSQDATNTGELFF.

The chain employs TRBV11-3 and TRBJ1-2; D call uncertain. This CDR3 contains 16 residues. Germline CDR1 is SGHNT and CDR2 is YENEEA. Trimming removed 0 bases from V and 4 bases from J, with 15 bases in between. CDR3: CASSLEAGGASYGYTF. The CDR3 nucleotides are TGTGCCAGCAGCTTAGAGGCAGGTGGTGCGTCCTATGGCTACACCTTC.

This clone showed up just a few times. This CDR3 is CASSSTRGSYNSPLHF. As DNA, the CDR3 is TGTGCCAGCAGCTCGACACGGGGATCCTATAATTCACCCCTCCACTTT. The gene calls are TRBV7-9 and TRBJ1-6, with no clear D. V was shortened by 4 bases and J by 1 base, with 11 bases between the two germline ends. The germline CDR1 and CDR2 sequences are SEHNR and FQNEAQ (reference sequence). This CDR3 has 16 residues.

This chain uses TRBV9 with TRBJ2-2; no clear D. V was pared by 0 bases and J by 4 bases, with 13 bases between. Germline CDR1 reads SGDLS; CDR2 reads YYNGEE. This CDR3 region has 16 residues. The CDR3 DNA follows: TGTGCCAGCAGCGTAGGAGGAGAGGCGAGCACCGGGGAGCTGTTTTTT. It codes for CASSVGGEASTGELFF.

V and J are TRBV7-2 and TRBJ1-3; D unclear. The CDR3 length is 12 residues. Germline V gene sequence: CDR1 SGHTA, CDR2 FQGNSA. V was cut by 5 bases and J by 9 bases, with 11 bases left in between. CDR3 residues: CASSRLEGTIYF. The CDR3 DNA reads as TGTGCCAGCAGCCGCCTCGAGGGCACCATATATTTT. Based on the CDR3 plus reference TRBV7-2 and TRBJ1-3, the full variable domain is GAGVSQSPSNKVTEKGKDVELRCDPISGHTALYWYRQSLGQGLEFLIYFQGNSAPDKSGLPSDRFSAERTGGSVSTLTIQRTQQEDSAVYLCASSRLEGTIYFGEGSWLTVV.

This clone has a handful of counts. This chain joins TRBV9 and TRBJ2-2; 7 bases are shared with TRBD2. Per germline, CDR1 SGDLS and CDR2 YYNGEE. Trimming removed 4 bases from V and 5 bases from J; junction bases left unmatched: 8. The CDR3 runs to 15 residues. The CDR3 is CASSPQVGGTGELFF. The CDR3 coding sequence is TGTGCCAGCAGCCCCCAAGTGGGAGGGACCGGGGAGCTGTTTTTT.

This clone has a single count. V is TRBV4-3 and J is TRBJ2-6; 9 bases agree with TRBD1. The CDR3 is made up of 17 amino acids. Germline V lookup: CDR1 LGHNA, CDR2 YSLEER. The ends lost 0 bases at V and 6 bases at J; junction bases unmatched: 6. CDR3 loop: CASSQDTTGGVANVLTF. Written as DNA, the CDR3 is TGCGCCAGCAGCCAAGACACGACAGGGGGGGTGGCCAACGTCCTGACTTTC.

The V and J genes are TRBV9 and TRBJ2-3; 8 bases map to TRBD2. The V and J ends lost 3 bases and 5 bases, in that order; junction bases with no gene match: 8. Germline assignment: CDR1 SGDLS and CDR2 YYNGEE. This CDR3 spans 15 amino acids. The CDR3 DNA sequence: TGTGCCAGCAGCGCCATGGGGCGGGGGGAAGATACGCAGTATTTT. Protein sequence: CASSAMGRGEDTQYF.